Listed below are T cell receptor beta chains from one sample, sequenced in a study of early T cells in non-severe SARS-CoV-2 infection. In TCRdb, the 5' RACE reads were re-called with MiXCR into one record per CDR3 protein. Seen here are about 70,000 distinct CDR3 sequences, roughly 15% observed once, and the top ten hold roughly 4.3%. The source material was whole blood, sampled at baseline. The receptors derive from an adult who was a healthcare worker with PCR-confirmed SARS-CoV-2 infection or an uninfected control (not recorded which). CDR3s include the opening cysteine and the closing phenylalanine or tryptophan. D genes are given only for firm matches. Rows may omit the clone size; those that give it use once, few, many or a size class.

>-|-|TRBJ1-1|TRBV12-3/TRBV12-4
TGTGCCAGCAGAGGCCGACAGACGAACACTGAAGCTTTCTTT
CASRGRQTNTEAFF
>-|-|TRBJ2-7|TRBV10-2
TGCGCCAGCAGCCGGGACTTCGGGTCCTACGAGCAGTACTTC
CASSRDFGSYEQYF
>-|-|TRBJ1-2|TRBV18
TGTGCCAGCTCACAGGGGAACTATGGCTACACCTTC
CASSQGNYGYTF
>-|few|TRBJ2-3|TRBV5-1
TGCGCCAGCAGCTATCTAGCAGAGGGAGATACGCAGTATTTT
CASSYLAEGDTQYF
>-|-|TRBJ1-3|TRBV7-9
TGTGCCAGCAGCCCTGCGCTTGCCGGAAACACCATATATTTT
CASSPALAGNTIYF
>TRBD1|-|TRBJ1-4|TRBV3-1
TGTGCCAGCAGCCAACTAGGGGGCGAAGAAAAACTGTTTTTT
CASSQLGGEEKLFF
>-|-|TRBJ2-7|TRBV28
TGTGCCAGCAGTTTATCTCCGGGGCATGGAAACGAGCAGTACTTC
CASSLSPGHGNEQYF
>TRBD1|many|TRBJ1-2|TRBV10-2
TGCGCCAGCAGTGAGTCGGGGACAGGGCCGGGCTATGGCTACACCTTC
CASSESGTGPGYGYTF
>TRBD2|few|TRBJ2-1|TRBV2
TGTGCCAGCAAGGAGCGGGAGGCATATGAGCAGTTCTTC
CASKEREAYEQFF
>TRBD2|few|TRBJ2-1|TRBV5-5
TGTGCCAGCAGCTTGCGGGCGGGACTAGCGGGAACCAATGAGCAGTTCTTC
CASSLRAGLAGTNEQFF
>-|-|TRBJ1-2|TRBV6-6
TGTGCCAGCACCCTAGGACAGGGCTACACCTTC
CASTLGQGYTF
>-|few|TRBJ2-2|TRBV6-6
TGTGCCAGCAGTTCCTTTGGGAGTACCGGGGAGCTGTTTTTT
CASSSFGSTGELFF
>-|many|TRBJ1-2|TRBV7-3
TGTGCCAGCAGCTTAAGTGGCGGCTCCGGCTACACCTTC
CASSLSGGSGYTF
>-|many|TRBJ2-3|TRBV28
TGTGCCAGCAGTCCCCGGGCCCGAAGCACAGATACGCAGTATTTT
CASSPRARSTDTQYF
>TRBD1|few|TRBJ1-6|TRBV6-6
TGTGCCAGCAGTTCCCGGACAGGGTGGTCACCCCTCCACTTT
CASSSRTGWSPLHF
>-|few|TRBJ2-1|TRBV11-1
TGTGCCAGCAGCTTAGAATTAGCGGTATACAATGAGCAGTTCTTC
CASSLELAVYNEQFF
>-|few|TRBJ1-5|TRBV19
TGTGCCAGTAGGGAGGACAGAAGCTTCAATCAGCCCCAGCATTTT
CASREDRSFNQPQHF
>-|many|TRBJ2-2|TRBV25-1
TGTGCCAGCAATCTGGGCACAAACACCGGGGAGCTGTTTTTT
CASNLGTNTGELFF
>TRBD2|many|TRBJ2-3|TRBV7-8
TGTGCCAGCAGCCATAGTGCGGGAGGGCAAACAGATACGCAGTATTTT
CASSHSAGGQTDTQYF
>-|once|TRBJ2-1|TRBV2
TGTGCCAGCGAAGCTAGCTTGGCGCAGTTCTTC
CASEASLAQFF